This T cell receptor (beta chain) was sequenced during a study of human T cells and chemical hapten exposure. This sample's time point: patch test 1, 2 weeks after DPC sensitization. The treatment was: therapeutic diphenylcyclopropenone sensitization with weekly scalp DPC. A few counts support this clonotype. This CDR3 is built from 16 residues. V lost 5 bases and J lost 6; bases outside the gene matches: 15. CDR1 MNHEY and CDR2 SMNVEV come from the germline V gene (reference sequence). TCRdb re-called the RACE reads with MiXCR, one entry per CDR3 protein. This sample has 300,000 to 400,000 distinct CDR3 sequences, with around 7% found just once.

Sequenced material: whole blood, taken in connection with sensitization to the hapten diphenylcyclopropenone (DPC). V usage is TRBV27 and J usage is TRBJ1-1; 7 bases are a match to TRBD1. The clonotype was recovered from a woman younger than 30 with alopecia areata. Some clones in this sample may be carry-over from other donors' samples. The CDR3 region is CASSPLTGRGKPEAFF. Here the CDR3 DNA reads TGTGCCAGCAGTCCCCTGACAGGGCGGGGAAAGCCTGAAGCTTTCTTT.